Shown below are 22 T cell receptor beta chains from a single sample sequenced in a study of cytomegalovirus exposure and HLA in healthy donors. PCR primers comprised 60 Vbeta and 13 Jbeta primers. Sequencing used immunoSEQ multiplex PCR; TCRdb keeps in-frame clones, though not all of them. This table holds 65,000 to 90,000 clones, roughly 77% found once. Input material: PBMCs. All receptors come from a man in his sixties in good health and CMV-seronegative.

The chain combines TRBV6-1 with TRBJ2-4, with 12 bases aligning to TRBD2. This CDR3 comprises 15 residues. Germline-derived CDR1 and CDR2 are MNHNS and SASEGT. V shed 7 bases, J shed 1 base, and the junction held 2 bases outside the gene matches. The CDR3: CASNGLAGAKNIQYF. Written as DNA, the CDR3 is TGTGCCAGCAACGGACTAGCGGGGGCCAAAAACATTCAGTACTTC.

This rearrangement joins TRBV19 to TRBJ1-1, with unresolved D. Per the germline V gene, CDR1 is LNHDA and CDR2 is SQIVND (reference sequence). Deletions cut 7 bases from V and 9 bases from J, with 12 bases between. The CDR3 is 11 residues long. The CDR3 DNA sequence: TGTGCCAGTATCGGGCGGGCAAAAGCTTTCTTT. Translated: CASIGRAKAFF.

The rearrangement joins TRBV19 to TRBJ2-2; TRBD1 agrees at 8 bases. This CDR3 region has 14 residues. Germline CDR1 is LNHDA and CDR2 is SQIVND (reference sequence). The V segment lost 6 bases and the J segment 5 bases; nucleotides outside the gene matches: 5. The CDR3 spells CASRGQDETGELFF. The CDR3, as DNA: TGTGCCAGTAGGGGACAGGATGAAACCGGGGAGCTGTTTTTT.

V and J are TRBV7-9 and TRBJ1-3; 9 bases line up with TRBD1. The J segment lost 4 bases and the V segment lost 5 bases, leaving 3 bases of the junction unmatched. The length of the CDR3 is 14 residues. The V gene's germline CDR1 is SEHNR and CDR2 FQNEAQ (reference sequence). The CDR3 nucleotides read TGTGCCAGCAGCAGGACAGGGGTCGGAAACACCATATATTTT. Translating it yields CASSRTGVGNTIYF.

This chain connects TRBV6-1 to TRBJ1-3; 7 bases map to TRBD1. Germline V gene sequence: CDR1 MNHNS, CDR2 SASEGT. The CDR3 spans 15 residues. J gave up 0 bases and V 5 bases, and 4 bases lay outside the gene matches. CDR3 in amino acids: CASSRDSGSGNTIYF. The CDR3 DNA reads TGTGCCAGCAGTCGGGACAGTGGCTCTGGAAACACCATATATTTT.

With regard to this clone: At one end, the junction sequence differs from germline, possibly due to a read error. This rearrangement joins TRBV7-9 to TRBJ1-1; 7 bases line up with TRBD1. The V gene's germline CDR1 is SEHNR and CDR2 FQNEAQ (reference sequence). The CDR3 length is 18 residues. The CDR3 reads CSSSSDPGQRKPDTEAFF. In DNA form, the CDR3 reads TGTTCCAGCAGCTCCGATCCGGGACAGAGGAAACCGGACACTGAAGCTTTCTTT.

This clone was seen just once. The chain employs TRBV27 and TRBJ2-7, with D possibly TRBD2 on 7 matching bases. V was shortened by 6 bases and J by 2 bases, with 14 bases between the two germline ends. The CDR3 is 14 residues long. CDR1 MNHEY and CDR2 SMNVEV come from the germline V gene (reference sequence). CDR3 loop: CASRLGGGPYEQYF. The CDR3 DNA sequence: TGTGCCAGCAGATTAGGGGGGGGACCCTACGAGCAGTACTTC.

The chain has TRBV2 and TRBJ1-5, with D unresolved. V was pared by 6 bases and J by 2 bases, with 8 bases between. CDR3 length equals 13 residues. Germline assignment: CDR1 SNHLY and CDR2 FYNNEI. CDR3 in amino acids: CASRREGNQPQHF. CDR3 in DNA: TGTGCCAGCAGGCGGGAGGGCAATCAGCCCCAGCATTTT.

The rearrangement joins TRBV5-1 to TRBJ2-7; TRBD1 aligns across 7 bases. V gave up 2 bases and J gave up 3 bases; unmatched junction bases: 17. Germline V CDR1 and CDR2: SGHRS, YFSETQ. CDR3 length equals 18 residues. Written as DNA, the CDR3 is TGCGCCAGCAGCTTTGTCTCGAGACAGGGCGCCTTTCTCTACGAGCAGTACTTC. It codes for CASSFVSRQGAFLYEQYF.

Of note for this clone: At one end, the junction sequence differs from germline, possibly due to a read error. This chain links TRBV7-9 with TRBJ1-2; perhaps TRBD1 as D (5 bases). The CDR3 runs 15 residues. CDR1 is SEHNR, CDR2 FQNEAQ, per germline (reference sequence). The CDR3 DNA is TGTTCCAGCAGCTTCGGATGGACAAAATCAGATGGCTACACCTTC. Its protein product is CSSSFGWTKSDGYTF.

The chain recombines TRBV6-1 with TRBJ1-2; 9 bases match TRBD1. Germline V gives CDR1 MNHNS, CDR2 SASEGT. J lost 4 bases, V lost 6 bases, and 6 bases had no gene match. There are 14 residues in the CDR3. The chain's CDR3 is CASRPGQGPYGYTF. The CDR3 DNA reads as TGTGCCAGCAGGCCGGGACAGGGACCCTATGGCTACACCTTC.

This clone was counted between two and nine times. This chain connects TRBV5-4 to TRBJ1-1, with D perhaps matching TRBD1 (6 bases). CDR3 length equals 15 residues. Germline CDR1 reads SGHNT; CDR2 reads YYREEE (reference sequence). Trimming pared 4 bases from V and 3 bases from J, leaving 16 bases between. CDR3 region: CASSPVGRGHTEAFF. In nucleotides, the CDR3 is TGTGCCAGCAGCCCGGTTGGCAGGGGCCACACTGAAGCTTTCTTT.

V usage is TRBV5-8 and J usage is TRBJ2-7; TRBD1 agrees at 10 bases. Per the germline V gene, CDR1 is SGHTS and CDR2 is YDEGEE. This CDR3 has 14 amino acids. Trimming removed 4 bases from V and 2 bases from J; junction bases left unmatched: 3. Here the CDR3 reads CASSTGTGAYEQYF. For the CDR3, the DNA is TGTGCCAGCAGCACCGGGACAGGGGCCTACGAGCAGTACTTC.

This clone was observed a handful of times. V and J are TRBV15 and TRBJ2-5, with D unresolved. V was pared by 7 bases and J by 2 bases, with 14 bases between. The CDR3 covers 14 residues. The germline V gene has CDR1 LNHNV and CDR2 YYDKDF (reference sequence). CDR3 bases: TGTGCCACCACCTGGCGGTCGGGTCAAGAGACCCAGTACTTC. Its protein product is CATTWRSGQETQYF.

The genes are TRBV10-1 and TRBJ2-1; 11 bases are a match to TRBD2. V was pared by 0 bases and J by 2 bases, with 3 bases of the junction left unmatched. Germline V gene sequence: CDR1 WNHNN, CDR2 SYGVQD (reference sequence). The CDR3 extends over 17 amino acids. DNA for the CDR3: TGCGCCAGCAGTGAGTCTTTAGCGGGGGGGCCCTACAATGAGCAGTTCTTC. Translated: CASSESLAGGPYNEQFF.

The chain recombines TRBV6-5 with TRBJ1-2, with 9 bases identical to TRBD1. CDR3 size: 14 residues. The V gene's germline CDR1 is MNHEY and CDR2 SVGAGI. Trimming cost V 6 bases and J 4 bases; bases outside gene matches: 6. CDR3 sequence: CASSWGQGTYGYTF. The CDR3 nucleotides read TGTGCCAGCAGCTGGGGACAGGGCACCTATGGCTACACCTTC.

This clone has a handful of counts. This chain connects TRBV5-1 to TRBJ2-2; 10 positions agree with TRBD1. The length of the CDR3 is 14 residues. Per germline, CDR1 SGHRS and CDR2 YFSETQ. The V segment lost 8 bases and the J segment 4 bases; nucleotides outside the gene matches: 5. Here the CDR3 reads CASDRDRGTGELFF. The CDR3 DNA reads as TGCGCCAGTGACCGGGACAGGGGCACCGGGGAGCTGTTTTTT.

This clone was counted between two and nine times. This chain links TRBV28 with TRBJ1-2, with 9 bases lining up with TRBD1. The germline gives CDR1 MDHEN, CDR2 SYDVKM. Trimming took 4 bases from V and 2 from J; bases not matched to a gene: 2. CDR3 length equals 14 residues. CDR3 in DNA: TGTGCCAGCAGTTCCGGGACAGGGAACTATGGCTACACCTTC. As protein: CASSSGTGNYGYTF.

The chain combines TRBV11-2 with TRBJ2-7, with 9 bases that match TRBD2. J was trimmed by 0 bases and V by 3 bases; bases with no gene match: 3. Germline V lookup: CDR1 SGHAT, CDR2 FQNNGV. The CDR3 has 15 amino acids. This CDR3 is CASSFSSGDSYEQYF. The DNA for the CDR3 is TGTGCCAGCAGCTTCTCTAGCGGGGACTCCTACGAGCAGTACTTC.

This clone turned up a few times. This chain joins TRBV5-6 and TRBJ1-4; no clear D. V dropped 4 bases and J dropped 3 bases, with 16 bases sitting between them. The CDR3 is 16 residues long. Germline V lookup: CDR1 SGHDT, CDR2 YYEEEE. DNA for the CDR3: TGTGCCAGCAGCCTCCGACTGACGGCCCCTAATGAAAAACTGTTTTTT. Translation gives CASSLRLTAPNEKLFF.

The CDR3 spells CASSPGGTYEQYF. In DNA form, the CDR3 reads TGTGCCAGCAGCCCGGGGGGAACCTACGAGCAGTACTTC. This chain joins TRBV11-2 and TRBJ2-7; 7 nucleotides match TRBD2. Unmatched junction bases numbered 3, after V lost 5 bases and J lost 2 bases. This CDR3 contains 13 residues. Germline assignment: CDR1 SGHAT and CDR2 FQNNGV.

V and J are TRBV10-1 and TRBJ2-1, with TRBD2 matching 10 bases. This CDR3 has 12 residues. The V and J ends lost 4 bases and 10 bases, in that order; junction bases with no gene match: 1. CDR1 is WNHNN and CDR2 is SYGVQD in the germline V gene (reference sequence). CDR3: CASSGSGGEQFF. The CDR3 DNA reads TGCGCCAGCAGTGGTAGCGGGGGGGAGCAGTTCTTC.